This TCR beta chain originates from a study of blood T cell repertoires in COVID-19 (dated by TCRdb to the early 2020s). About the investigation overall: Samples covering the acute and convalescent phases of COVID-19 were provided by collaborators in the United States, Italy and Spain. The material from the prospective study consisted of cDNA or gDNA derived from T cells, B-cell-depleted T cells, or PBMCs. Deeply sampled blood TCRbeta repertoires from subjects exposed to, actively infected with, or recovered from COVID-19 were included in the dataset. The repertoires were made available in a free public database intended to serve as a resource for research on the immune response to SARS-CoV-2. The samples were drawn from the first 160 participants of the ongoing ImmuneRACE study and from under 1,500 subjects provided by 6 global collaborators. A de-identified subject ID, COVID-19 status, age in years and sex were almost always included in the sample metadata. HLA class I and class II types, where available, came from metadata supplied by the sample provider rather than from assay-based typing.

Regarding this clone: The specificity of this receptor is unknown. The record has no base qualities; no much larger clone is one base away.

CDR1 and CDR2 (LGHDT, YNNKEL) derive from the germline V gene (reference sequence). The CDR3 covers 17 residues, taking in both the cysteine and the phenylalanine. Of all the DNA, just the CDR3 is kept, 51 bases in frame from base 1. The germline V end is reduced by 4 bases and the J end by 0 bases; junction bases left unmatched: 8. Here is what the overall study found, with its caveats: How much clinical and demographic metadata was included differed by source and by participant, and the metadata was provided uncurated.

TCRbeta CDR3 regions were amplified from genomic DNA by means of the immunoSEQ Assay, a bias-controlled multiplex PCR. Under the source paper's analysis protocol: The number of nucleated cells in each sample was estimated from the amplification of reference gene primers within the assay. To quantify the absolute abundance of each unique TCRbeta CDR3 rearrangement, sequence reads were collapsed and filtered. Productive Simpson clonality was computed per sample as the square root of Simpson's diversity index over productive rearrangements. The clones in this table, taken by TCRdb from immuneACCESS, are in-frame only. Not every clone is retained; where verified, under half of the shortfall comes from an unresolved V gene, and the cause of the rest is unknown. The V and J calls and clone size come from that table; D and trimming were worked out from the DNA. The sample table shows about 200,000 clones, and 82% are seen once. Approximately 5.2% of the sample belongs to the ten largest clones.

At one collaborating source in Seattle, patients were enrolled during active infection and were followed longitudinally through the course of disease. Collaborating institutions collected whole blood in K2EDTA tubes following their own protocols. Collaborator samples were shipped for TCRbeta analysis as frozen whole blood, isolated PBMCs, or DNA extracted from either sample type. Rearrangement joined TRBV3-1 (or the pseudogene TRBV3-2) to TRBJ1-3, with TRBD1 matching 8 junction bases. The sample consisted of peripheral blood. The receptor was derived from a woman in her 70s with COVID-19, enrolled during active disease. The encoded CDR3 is CASSRLDRGNSGNTIYF. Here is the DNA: TGTGCCAGCAGCCGCCTTGACAGGGGTAACTCTGGAAACACCATATATTTT.